This TCR beta chain was sequenced during a study of CD8 T cell repertoires and HIV-1 epitope variants. Study background: Controls were a CMV, EBV and flu peptide pool, Ebola AY9 negative control, and no-peptide well. General study findings and limits: The assay identified only TCR beta chains of antigen-proliferating T cells. No clonotypes responded to the TAALDMSHF plasma variant; 4 or 5 recognized KF9, one HW9.

On this clone: The antigen is undetermined.

Produced via immunoSEQ multiplex PCR; TCRdb's table is partial and in-frame only. The data contain 5,000 to 6,000 clones, roughly two thirds of them singletons. V lost 6 bases and J 8 bases, leaving 17 bases between the germline ends. From germline, CDR1 is MNHEY and CDR2 SMNVEV (reference sequence). This CDR3 comprises 14 residues. This receptor was obtained from a male donor with HIV. The source material was cultured CD8+ T cells derived from PBMCs. The V and J genes are TRBV27 and TRBJ2-4; a weak D match, TRBD2 (5 bases). In DNA form, the CDR3 reads TGTGCCAGCAGAAGAGAGGGTTTGGCGTACATTCAGTACTTC. It codes for CASRREGLAYIQYF.